The 10 T cell receptor beta chains listed next were all sequenced from one sample in a study of blood T cells in healthy people across ages. Primed by a sample-barcoded 5' primer and a J-beta primer mix, a second PCR proceeded for roughly 7 to 11 cycles. TCRdb analysed the 5' RACE reads with MiXCR anew, one entry per CDR3 protein. This table has 1.5 million to 2 million distinct CDR3 sequences, 49% appearing once. The sequencing sample was made of blood. The receptors derive from a woman between 35 and 50 years old in good health.

The chain uses TRBV5-1 and TRBJ1-6; D might be TRBD1 (6 bases). Germline V lookup: CDR1 SGHRS, CDR2 YFSETQ. CDR3 size: 17 residues. V lost 4 bases and J lost 0, with 14 bases in between. In DNA form, the CDR3 reads TGCGCCAGCAGCATAAGGACAGTCAACTCCTATAATTCACCCCTCCACTTT. Its protein product is CASSIRTVNSYNSPLHF.

This clonotype was counted only a few times. V gene TRBV10-2 combines with J gene TRBJ2-7; perhaps TRBD1 as D (6 bases). V gave up 3 bases and J gave up 0 bases, with 15 bases separating them. From germline, CDR1 is WSHSY and CDR2 SAAADI. This CDR3 comprises 16 residues. The CDR3 protein is CASSDPDSYSSYEQYF. CDR3 DNA: TGCGCCAGCAGTGACCCGGACAGCTATAGCTCCTACGAGCAGTACTTC.

The chain has TRBV7-2 and TRBJ2-7, with 10 bases aligning to TRBD2. This CDR3 region has 15 residues. The germline CDR1 and CDR2 sequences are SGHTA and FQGNSA. The V and J ends lost 5 bases and 5 bases, in that order; junction bases with no gene match: 9. The CDR3 loop is CASSKQRGGLDEQYF. CDR3 sequence (DNA): TGTGCCAGCAGCAAGCAGCGGGGGGGCTTGGACGAGCAGTACTTC.

V gene TRBV1 combines with J gene TRBJ2-5; the tabulated D call, TRBD2, remains unverified against the DNA. TRBV1 is designated a pseudogene. The CDR3 is made up of 15 amino acids. CDR3 DNA sequence: TGCACCAGCTCAACTAGCGGGGGGTACCAAGAGACCCAGTACTTC. It yields the protein CTSSTSGGYQETQYF.

The CDR3 DNA sequence: TGTGCCAGCAGGCAGGGACTAGCGCATTGGAACATTCAGTACTTC. Translating gives CASRQGLAHWNIQYF. The gene calls are TRBV27 and TRBJ2-4, with 10 bases aligning to TRBD2. The CDR3 extends over 15 amino acids. V lost 6 bases to trimming and J lost 7 bases; unmatched junction nucleotides: 9. Germline V CDR1 and CDR2: MNHEY, SMNVEV (reference sequence).

This clonotype is a singleton in its sample. The chain employs TRBV28 and TRBJ2-4, with D perhaps TRBD1 or TRBD2 (7 bases each). The better agreement between TRBJ2-5 and the DNA end casts doubt on the J call. Germline lookup yields CDR1 MDHEN and CDR2 SYDVKM. The CDR3 has 16 amino acids. As DNA, the CDR3 is TGTGCCAGCAGTTCCACTCAGGGGGGGCGAGCGGAGACCCAGTACTTC. It specifies CASSSTQGGRAETQYF.

This clonotype appeared many times. The junction departs from the called germline gene at one end, perhaps through a read error. V gene TRBV5-1 combines with J gene TRBJ2-5, with TRBD2 identical over 7 bases. Germline CDR1 reads SGHRS; CDR2 reads YFSETQ. The CDR3 contains 13 residues. The CDR3 is CASSLSGGETQYF. The CDR3 coding sequence is TGTGCCAGCAGTTTATCGGGGGGAGAGACCCAGTACTTC.

The chain combines TRBV15 with TRBJ1-1; no firm D call. V gave up 6 bases and J gave up 6 bases, with 17 bases separating them. CDR3 length equals 14 residues. CDR1 and CDR2 (germline): LNHNV, YYDKDF (reference sequence). Here the CDR3 reads CATSGKRREAEAFF. CDR3 coding DNA: TGTGCCACCAGTGGGAAACGAAGGGAGGCTGAAGCTTTCTTT. The full variable domain, with the rest looked up from reference TRBV15 and TRBJ1-1, is DAMVIQNPRYQVTQFGKPVTLSCSQTLNHNVMYWYQQKSSQAPKLLFHYYDKDFNNEADTPDNFQSRRPNTSFCFLDIRSPGLGDTAMYLCATSGKRREAEAFFGQGTRLTVV.

The V call is TRBV6-5, the J call TRBJ2-1, with 10 bases identical to TRBD2. Germline V lookup: CDR1 MNHEY, CDR2 SVGAGI. The CDR3 length is 14 residues. The V segment lost 8 bases and the J segment 6 bases; nucleotides outside the gene matches: 7. The CDR3 sequence is CASRRAGGPNEQFF. Here the CDR3 DNA reads TGTGCCAGCCGCCGAGCGGGGGGGCCCAATGAGCAGTTCTTC.

This clonotype came up a few times. This rearrangement joins TRBV6-6 to TRBJ1-1; TRBD1 might be the D (5 bases). This CDR3 is built from 15 residues. Trimming removed 2 bases at V and 6 bases at J, with 16 bases between. From germline, CDR1 is MNHNY and CDR2 SVGAGI (reference sequence). Written as DNA, the CDR3 is TGTGCCAGCAGTTACCCACTGGGCAGGGAGGCTGAAGCTTTCTTT. This codes for CASSYPLGREAEAFF.